The text below deals with one T cell receptor beta chain. The sample originates from a study of CD8 T cells in Susac syndrome. The authors sequenced TCR beta from blood CD8+ and CD4+ T cells. Each multiple sclerosis control was a treatment-naive patient with relapsing-remitting disease that was either stable or active. The CD8+ and CD4+ T cells were negatively isolated, with the TEMRA cells enriched by FACS. Germline V CDR1 and CDR2: MDHEN, SYDVKM. The V end was cut by 0 bases, the J end by 2 bases, with 5 bases between. The CDR3 extends over 15 amino acids. RNA in amounts of roughly 0.5 to 1 ug was reverse transcribed with random hexamers. Amplification of TCR beta CDR3 across 54 Vbeta and 13 Jbeta was performed with immunoSEQ multiplex PCR. TCRdb re-called the immunoSEQ multiplex PCR reads through MiXCR, storing one row per CDR3 protein. The table has around 130,000 distinct CDR3 sequences, 75% to 90% seen once; the top ten hold around 0.5%.

Material: CD8+ T cells from PBMCs. This sequence originates from a human donor with multiple sclerosis. The gene calls are TRBV28 and TRBJ2-6, with D uncertain. The CDR3 nucleotides are TGTGCCAGCAGTTTATGGGTAACTGGGGCCAACGTCCTGACTTTC. Amino acids: CASSLWVTGANVLTF.